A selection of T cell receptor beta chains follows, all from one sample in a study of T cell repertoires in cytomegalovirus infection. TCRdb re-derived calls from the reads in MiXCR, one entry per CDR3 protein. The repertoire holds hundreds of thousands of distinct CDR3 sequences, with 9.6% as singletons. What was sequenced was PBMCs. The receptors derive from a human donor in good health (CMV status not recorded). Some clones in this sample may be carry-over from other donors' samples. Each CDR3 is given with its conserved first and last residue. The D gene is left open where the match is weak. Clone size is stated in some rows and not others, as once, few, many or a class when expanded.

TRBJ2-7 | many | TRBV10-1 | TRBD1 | TGCGCCAGCAGTGAGCAACAGGGGAATCCATACGAGCAGTACTTC | CASSEQQGNPYEQYF
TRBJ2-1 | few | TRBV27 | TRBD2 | TGTGCCACCCTATCCCCTAGCGGGGAGCAGTTCTTC | CATLSPSGEQFF
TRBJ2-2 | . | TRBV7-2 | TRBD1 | TGTGCCAGCAGCTGGACAGGGGGTAGTACCGGGGAGCTGTTTTTT | CASSWTGGSTGELFF
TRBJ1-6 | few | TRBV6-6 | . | TGTGCCAGCAGACCGGGATCAGGAACGGGTTCACCCCTCCACTTT | CASRPGSGTGSPLHF
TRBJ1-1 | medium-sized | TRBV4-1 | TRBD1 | TGCGCCAGCAGCCAAAGGGGGCTAGCTTTCTTT | CASSQRGLAFF
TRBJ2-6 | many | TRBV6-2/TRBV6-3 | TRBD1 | TGTGCCAGCAAGGAGACAGGGGGCTCTGGGGCCAACGTCCTGACTTTC | CASKETGGSGANVLTF
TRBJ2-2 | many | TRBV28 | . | TGTGCCAGCAGTTACGGGACACTGAACACCGGGGAGCTGTTTTTT | CASSYGTLNTGELFF
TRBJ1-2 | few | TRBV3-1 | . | TGTGCCAGCAGCCATGGGGGCACGGATGGCTACACCTTC | CASSHGGTDGYTF
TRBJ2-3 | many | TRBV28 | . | TGTGCCAGCAGTCCCACGGGGGTGGGACGCACAGATACGCAGTATTTT | CASSPTGVGRTDTQYF
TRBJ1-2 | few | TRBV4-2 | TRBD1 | TGTGCCAGCAGGGAAACAGGGGAACGAAACTATGGCTACACCTTC | CASRETGERNYGYTF
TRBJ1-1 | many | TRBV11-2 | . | TGTGCCAGCAGCCGGTACACTGAAGCTTTCTTT | CASSRYTEAFF
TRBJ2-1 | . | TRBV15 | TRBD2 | TGTGCCACCAGGTCGGGTAGCGGGGGGGCCTACAATGAGCAGTTCTTC | CATRSGSGGAYNEQFF
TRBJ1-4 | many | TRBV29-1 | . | TGCAGCGCCCGGGACTCGGGAGGTGAAAAACTGTTTTTT | CSARDSGGEKLFF
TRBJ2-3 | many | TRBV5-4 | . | TGTGCCAGCAGCTTGTTCACAGATACGCAGTATTTT | CASSLFTDTQYF
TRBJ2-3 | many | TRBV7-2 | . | TGTGCCAGCAGCTTTTGGCTCGGGACCTCGAGGCAGGATACGCAGTATTTT | CASSFWLGTSRQDTQYF